This is a list of T cell receptor beta chains from one sample in a study of shared clonotypes between healthy human individuals. Clones were read by immunoSEQ multiplex PCR, and TCRdb kept only the in-frame ones, dropping some. The table has about 750,000 clones, 90% to 95% seen once. The sample consisted of naive CD8+ T cells sorted from blood. These receptors were obtained from a man aged 25-45 years in good health. The CDR3 runs from the conserved cysteine through the conserved F or W. Each record gives: D gene, J gene, clone size, V gene, CDR3 protein, CDR3 DNA. The D gene is left open where the match is weak. Rows give clone size only sometimes, using once, few, many, or a class for an expanded clone.

NA	TRBJ1-2	NA	TRBV6-6	CASSYSGIPYGYTF	TGTGCCAGCAGTTACTCCGGCATCCCCTATGGCTACACCTTC
NA	TRBJ1-5	NA	TRBV28	CASSLGHSNQPQHF	TGTGCCAGCAGTTTAGGGCATAGCAATCAGCCCCAGCATTTT
NA	TRBJ2-3	NA	TRBV7-2	CASSPQGGDTQYF	TGTGCCAGCAGCCCCCAGGGTGGGGATACGCAGTATTTT
TRBD2	TRBJ2-1	few	TRBV4-3	CASSQDPATSGVYNEQFF	TGCGCCAGCAGCCAAGACCCAGCAACTAGCGGGGTCTACAATGAGCAGTTCTTC
NA	TRBJ1-2	NA	TRBV5-5	CASSPDITNYGYTF	TGTGCCAGCAGCCCTGATATTACTAACTATGGCTACACCTTC
NA	TRBJ2-7	NA	TRBV29-1	CSAIRVTGEQYF	TGCAGCGCAATCAGGGTGACGGGCGAGCAGTACTTC
NA	TRBJ2-3	NA	TRBV7-9	CASSEVGVTDTQYF	TGTGCCAGCAGCGAGGTGGGGGTTACAGATACGCAGTATTTT
NA	TRBJ2-2	once	TRBV7-9	CASSYLGLKNTGELFF	TGTGCCAGCAGCTACCTGGGACTGAAAAACACCGGGGAGCTGTTTTTT
NA	TRBJ2-7	NA	TRBV2	CASSGLEQYF	TGTGCCAGCAGTGGTCTCGAGCAGTACTTC
NA	TRBJ1-1	NA	TRBV28	CASSFAMNTEAFF	TGTGCCAGCAGCTTCGCCATGAACACTGAAGCTTTCTTT